This T cell receptor beta chain was identified in a study of PD-1 blockade in mismatch repair-deficient tumors (dated 2017 in TCRdb). Regarding the research as a whole: Between late 2013 and 2016, fewer than 90 consecutive patients with some twelve mismatch repair-deficient cancer types, all previously treated and progressing, were enrolled in the trial. Tumor-associated T cell clones were tracked in the peripheral blood of patients responding to PD-1 blockade by deep sequencing of TCR CDR3 regions. Overall study results and their limits: Tumor-resident clones, often undetectable in blood before treatment, expanded rapidly after pembrolizumab and then contracted, generally before radiologic responses.

The time point label, as the study defines it: peripheral blood 12 weeks after first pembrolizumab dose. For each enrolled patient, mismatch repair deficiency was established using either polymerase chain reaction or immunohistochemistry. TCR sequencing was performed for three patients who responded to pembrolizumab therapy. The phase II trial prospectively evaluated PD-1 blockade with pembrolizumab in advanced mismatch repair-deficient cancers, independent of tissue of origin. Peripheral blood T cell samples were serially collected before and at multiple times after PD-1 blockade was started. Blood sampling times were expressed in weeks after the first pembrolizumab dose. A remark on this clone: Its antigen target is currently unknown. One base away there is no much larger clone; base qualities are not given.

Library preparation employed the immunoSEQ multiplex PCR assay. TCRdb mirrors the immuneACCESS table, restricted to in-frame sequences. Some clones are absent from its copies; in checked studies, under half trace to an unresolved V gene, and the reason for the others is unknown. The sample table lists roughly 25,000 clones, around 80% of them with a count of one. The biggest ten clones account for about 19% of the sample. The CDR3 covers 16 residues, taking in both the cysteine and the phenylalanine. This entry keeps only the CDR3 DNA: 48 bases, framed from base 1. The germline V gene yields MRHNA for CDR1 and SNTAGT for CDR2. Cut back by 9 bases and 4 bases, the V and J ends lie 21 bases apart.

The receptor was isolated from an adult with mismatch repair-deficient cancer. The chain links TRBV6-4 with TRBJ2-2; perhaps TRBD2 is the D gene, with 6 bases matching. Specimen: peripheral blood, collected 12 weeks after starting pembrolizumab. The nucleotide sequence reads as follows: TGTGCCAGTCCCAGTTGGCGGGGCGAAAGCACCGGGGAGCTGTTTTTT. Its protein reads: CASPSWRGESTGELFF.